There are a few counts of the clone carrying this T cell receptor beta chain. Its antigen is not known. Using RNA template, CDR3s of TCR alpha and beta were amplified with iRepertoire arm-PCR. Tissue mRNA or PBMC total RNA, roughly 100-400 ng, went into one-step reverse transcription and amplification. TCRdb reprocessed the multiplex PCR reads with MiXCR, giving one entry per CDR3 protein. Among roughly 130,000 distinct CDR3 sequences listed, around 25% were seen once. This sample was taken from a study of glioma-infiltrating T cells. The CDR3 sequence is 14 residues long. Trimming took 9 bases from V and 8 from J; bases not matched to a gene: 8. CDR1 KGHDR and CDR2 SFDVKD come from the germline V gene. Study-level findings and limits: Only very few CDR3 sequences appeared in both tissue and blood.

The chain uses TRBV24-1 and TRBJ2-1; 11 bases align to TRBD2. The material sequenced was glioma tissue, nonneoplastic brain tissue, or PBMCs (not recorded which). This TCR came from a human donor with low-grade glioma or glioblastoma, undergoing nonglioma brain surgery, or in good health (not recorded which). CDR3 in DNA: TGTGCCACCCAGAGTAGCGGGGGGGCCGATGAGCAGTTCTTC. Amino acid sequence: CATQSSGGADEQFF.